This T cell receptor beta chain is drawn from a study of molecular identifiers for immune sequencing clone quantification. About this clonotype: This may be a read error, as it is one base from a much larger clone. This CDR3 is missing its conserved last phenylalanine or tryptophan, likely due to a read error.

Germline V CDR1 and CDR2: SGHDN, FVKESK. V was trimmed by 4 bases and J by 4 bases, leaving 10 bases between them. The CDR3 loop spans 13 amino acids. TCRdb passed the PCR reads through MiXCR, listing each CDR3 protein once. The sample holds more than 300,000 distinct CDR3 sequences, 20% to 25% seen once. The origin of this receptor is a human donor in good health. Some libraries in this study had Jurkat cell RNA spiked in. The sequencing sample was made of naive CD8+ T cells from blood, with Jurkat cell RNA spiked in. The subset is: FACS-sorted CD8+CD4-CCR7+CD45RA+ naive T cells. J is TRBJ1-2 and V is TRBV14, with unresolved D. The CDR3 region is CASSPGLVYGYTS. The CDR3 bases are TGTGCCAGCAGCCCCGGACTCGTCTATGGCTACACCTCC.